This TCR beta chain was retrieved from a study of blood T cell repertoires in COVID-19. Study-wide context: Material from acute and convalescent COVID-19 was sourced from the United States, Italy and Spain. T cells, B-cell-depleted T cells, or PBMCs provided the cDNA or gDNA that served as material.

In the original workflow: Reference gene primer amplification gave nucleated cell count estimates. Using immunoSEQ multiplex PCR, the repertoire was profiled, and TCRdb retains in-frame clones only, with some absent. That table supplies the V and J calls and clone size; D and trimming were determined from the DNA. The data show roughly 250,000 clones, under 90% seen once. This clone showed up just a few times. Germline values: CDR1 SGHRS, CDR2 YFSETQ. V lost 3 bases to trimming and J lost 1 base, with 16 bases between them. The CDR3 sequence is 17 residues long. The chain joins TRBV5-1 to TRBJ2-2; perhaps TRBD2 as D (7 bases). The receptor's source is a human donor in a cohort sampled during active COVID-19. The sample comprised peripheral blood. The CDR3 is CASSWEGVLLNTGELFF. The DNA for the CDR3 is TGCGCCAGCAGCTGGGAGGGGGTTCTCCTGAACACCGGGGAGCTGTTTTTT.